This T cell receptor beta chain was identified in a study of cytomegalovirus exposure and HLA in healthy donors (dated by TCRdb to 2017 to 2019). As for the study more broadly: In an earlier analysis of about 560 of the donors, around 300 Gb of sequence data and 100 million or so unique TCR beta sequences from about 179 million T cells were reported. To study patterns of TCR occurrence, a later analysis re-analyzed previously published TCR beta repertoires from 550 to 800 donors and added high-resolution HLA genotyping. Typing coverage differed by locus: A, B, C, DRB1 and DQB1 were typed in about 620-630 donors, DQA1 in 522, DPA1 in around 600, and DPB1 in 472. Every repertoire in the discovery cohort had been generated on one and the same sequencing platform. Both class I and class II loci were covered by HLA typing, at four-digit resolution. An earlier analysis of around 540 of the donors applied high-throughput TCR beta sequencing to assess whether each TCR beta V gene segment acted as functional or pseudogenic. Rather than using new phenotypic data, the later analysis identified candidate immune exposures from TCR beta sequences and from how often those sequences occurred across donors. A later genetic analysis used genome-wide SNP genotypes for 398 of the 666 donors, treating that subset as a discovery cohort. Using immunosequencing, the study profiled T cell repertoires from 666 subjects and related those repertoires to cytomegalovirus serostatus. An early release that covered 640 HLA-typed donors contained about 290 gigabases of sequencing data and 85 million to 100 million unique TCR sequences. Four or five DR-DQ haplotypes were handled as single units for association and clustering because linkage in the cohort was strong. Donor age, sex, ethnicity and CMV serostatus were compiled alongside the repertoire data. The study aimed to test whether signatures of past pathogen exposure could be identified by cataloging public T cell receptors. Besides the first cohort of hundreds of subjects, a separate validation cohort made up of 120 different subjects was used. Across approximately 400 genotyped donors of the cohort, an average of about 200,000 unique TCR beta nucleotide sequences per donor were sequenced, and about a sixth of those sequences were non-productive. High-throughput TCR immunosequencing, statistical association of individual TCRs with disease status, and machine learning were combined to predict cytomegalovirus infection status. Of the 350 to 450 genotyped donors, roughly 85% fell in the genetic ancestry cluster associated with self-reported Caucasian donors.

The library was prepared using the immunoSEQ multiplex PCR assay. The multiplex PCR relied on a mix of 60 forward primers for TCR Vbeta segments and 13 reverse primers for TCR Jbeta segments. A multiplex PCR assay on genomic DNA amplified the CDR3 region of rearranged TCR beta genes. On the Illumina HiSeq System, the amplified TCR beta libraries were sequenced as 87-base-pair reads. Concerning the study's data processing: A later analysis tallied 75 million to 85 million unique TCR beta chains across the roughly 610 repertoires, and 10 million to 11 million of those chains were shared by two or more donors. A nearest-neighbor algorithm error-corrected the raw reads and collapsed the reads into unique sequences, merging closely related sequences to remove PCR and sequencing errors. Alignment of CDR3 sequences to IMGT reference sequences was used to assign V, D and J gene segments. For a sequence to be retained, a match of at least six nucleotides was required to both a V gene segment and a J gene segment. A rearrangement counted as productive if the CDR3 had no stop codons and remained in frame with V and J, and every other rearrangement counted as non-productive. Following IMGT convention, CDR3 was defined as the stretch from the second conserved V-encoded cysteine to the conserved J-encoded phenylalanine. The earlier analysis of about 620 of the donors excluded sequences that lacked an unambiguous match to a single V gene segment. An earlier analysis of under 750 of the donors called V segments functional above 56.7% productive rearrangements and segregating when the between-donor standard deviation exceeded 5%. A statistical classification framework was built to diagnose cytomegalovirus status from the catalog of TCR beta chain sequences. A later analysis assigned V and J genes by comparing TCR nucleotide sequences with IMGT/GENE-DB human TR gene sequences. The TCRdist pipeline was used in a later analysis to assign CDR3 sequences and most-parsimonious VDJ recombination scenarios. In a later analysis, every TCR beta chain was defined by the combination of its CDR3 amino acid sequence and its V-gene family, and reads without a unique V-gene family were dropped. To address suspected cross-contamination and a sequencing artifact, a later analysis removed 592 highly shared, low-generation-probability nucleotide sequences. In a later analysis, a clonal expansion index was calculated for each public chain from normalized within-repertoire ranks of inferred template counts. Generation probabilities in a later analysis came from a VDJ recombination model fitted to out-of-frame rearrangements, and those results were checked against IGoR. A later analysis scored TCR-TCR, TCR-HLA and TCR-CMV co-occurrence with hypergeometric tests, applying a repertoire-size bias correction to TCR pairs. A later analysis estimated false discovery rates by permuting HLA or CMV assignments 20 times. In a later analysis, co-occurring TCRs were grouped using DBSCAN, with TCRdist sequence similarity added in when clustering inside HLA-allele-positive subsets. Repertoires with fewer than 30,000 or more than 120,000 public chains, plus five repertoires with anomalous nucleotide sharing, were excluded from co-occurrence clustering. TCRdb re-hosts the immuneACCESS table, in-frame sequences only. Its copies lack some clones; in the studies checked, an unresolved V gene accounts for under half of them, and the cause for the rest is not known. From that table come the V and J calls and clone size; the DNA was used to work out D and trimming. Here the sample has roughly 250,000 clones; about four fifths occur a single time. The ten top clones hold roughly 0.31% of the sample.

The cohort comprised around 690 healthy bone marrow donors. All cohort members were sampled while nominally healthy, although unrecorded immune exposures were likely present. The donor tested CMV seronegative, placing the donor among the 350 or so seronegative members of the cohort. Every donor gave a peripheral blood sample, and the peripheral blood mononuclear cells from that sample were used for TCR beta sequencing. The Qiagen DNeasy Blood Extraction Kit was used to extract genomic DNA from the blood cell samples. Overall study outcomes, separate from this receptor: According to a later analysis, TCR association rates differed among HLA loci, with DRB1 alleles showing the most associated TCRs and HLA-C alleles showing the fewest. A further reported finding was that TCR beta sequences accurately predicted the HLA-A and HLA-B alleles for most subjects in the first cohort. The cohort was sequenced for TCR beta chains only, and without alpha or paired-chain data the features that could be detected were limited. According to a later genetic analysis, donors in an Asian-associated ancestry cluster had fewer N-insertions in productive TCRs than the roughly 670-donor mean. A group of highly shared sequence variants was considered likely to be a technical artifact of the sequencing pipeline. In an earlier analysis of approximately 590 of the donors, most TCR beta V segments appeared in productive rearrangements about 90% or about 30% of the time, broadly matching IMGT annotations. Correlated functional status among segregating V segments might reflect linkage disequilibrium, but an unknown experimental factor could not be ruled out. The study listed 150 to 200 TCR beta chains as associated with cytomegalovirus. Several of the top co-occurrence clusters appeared to be linked to parvovirus B19, influenza, CMV and Epstein-Barr virus, according to a later analysis. In vitro tests confirmed that a few of the cytomegalovirus-associated TCR beta chains recognize cytomegalovirus antigens. In both the original and validation cohorts, the classifier was reported to diagnose cytomegalovirus status with high specificity and sensitivity. In a later analysis, most CMV-associated TCR beta chains were found to appear HLA-restricted, with HLA associations seemingly driven largely by CMV exposure. V-gene and J-gene trimming of TCR beta chains was associated with a missense DCLRE1C variant in a later genetic analysis, and the association was replicated in an independent cohort. Because HLA typing was missing for some donors at each locus, association tests included only the typed subset. In a later analysis, HLA-associated TCR beta chains showed more clonal expansion and lower generation probabilities than non-associated chains that were equally common. Presence/absence analyses assumed roughly uniform sequencing depth across donors, an assumption that may not hold. Assigning TCR associations to individual alleles was difficult when HLA alleles, especially DR and DQ, strongly co-occurred. The only immune exposure information available for the cohort was CMV serostatus. The authors suggested that the approach could potentially be extended to other disease states and immunological phenotypes. The earlier analysis of 587 of the donors excluded over 15 rarely observed V segments, including chromosome 9 orphons, because counts were too low. Most TCR sequences were seen in very few donors, while some public TCRs were found in many individuals. In a later analysis, more than 15,000 TCR beta sequences were associated with specific HLA alleles at a false discovery rate of 0.05.

This clone appeared once. Its antigen specificity is not known. No per-base quality is available; no much larger clone lies one base away. The TCR sequence derives from a girl aged 2 to 9 in good health and CMV-seronegative. Sample: PBMCs.

For the CDR3, the sequence is CAIRPWSWWGAGYEQYF. The sequenced DNA: TGTGCCATCAGGCCTTGGTCTTGGTGGGGAGCGGGATACGAGCAGTACTTC. This sequence uses TRBV10-3 and TRBJ2-7; TRBD2 matches 7 bases in the middle. Unmatched junction bases come to 18, with V trimmed by 6 bases and J by 4 bases. The CDR3 holds 17 amino acids from the cysteine to the phenylalanine. Here the CDR3 DNA is all that survives: 51 bases in frame from base 1. Per the germline V gene, ENHRY is the CDR1 and SYGVKD is the CDR2.